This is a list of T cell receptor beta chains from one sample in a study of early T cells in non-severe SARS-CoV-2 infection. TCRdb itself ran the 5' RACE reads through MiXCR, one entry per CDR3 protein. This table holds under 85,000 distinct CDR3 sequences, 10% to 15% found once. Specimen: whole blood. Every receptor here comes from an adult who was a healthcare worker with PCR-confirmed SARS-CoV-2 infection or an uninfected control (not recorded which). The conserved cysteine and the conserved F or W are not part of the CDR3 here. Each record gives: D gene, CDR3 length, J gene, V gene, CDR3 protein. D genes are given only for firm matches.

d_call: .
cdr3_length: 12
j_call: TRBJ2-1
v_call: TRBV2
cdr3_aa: ASSALREINEQF

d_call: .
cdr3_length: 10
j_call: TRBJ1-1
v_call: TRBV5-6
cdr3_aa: ASTWGWTEAF

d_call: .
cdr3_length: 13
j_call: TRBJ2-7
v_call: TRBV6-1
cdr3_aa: ASSEAVAASYEQY

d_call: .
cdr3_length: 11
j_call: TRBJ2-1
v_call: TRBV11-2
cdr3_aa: ASSLDEVSDVF

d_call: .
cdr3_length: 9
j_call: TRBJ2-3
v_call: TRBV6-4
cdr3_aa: ASSNSDTQY

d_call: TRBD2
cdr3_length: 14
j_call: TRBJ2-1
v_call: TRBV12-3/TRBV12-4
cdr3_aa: ASSFTSGSSYNEQF

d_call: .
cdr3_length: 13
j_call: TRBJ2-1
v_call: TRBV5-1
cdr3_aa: ASGGSSVSYNEQF

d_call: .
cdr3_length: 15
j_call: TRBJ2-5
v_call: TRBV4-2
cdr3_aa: ASSQVGAGTYQETQY

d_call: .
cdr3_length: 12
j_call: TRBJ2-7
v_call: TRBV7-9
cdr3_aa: ASSAPGPVYEQY

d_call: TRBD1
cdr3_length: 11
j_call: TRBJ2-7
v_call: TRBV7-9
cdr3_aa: ASSFARDRKQY

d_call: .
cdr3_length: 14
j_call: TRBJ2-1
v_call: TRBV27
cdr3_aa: ASSFGLRGSYNEQF

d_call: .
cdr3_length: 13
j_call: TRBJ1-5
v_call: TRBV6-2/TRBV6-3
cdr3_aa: ASSAPGTSNQPQH

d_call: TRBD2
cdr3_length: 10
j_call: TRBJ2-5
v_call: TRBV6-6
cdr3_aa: ASKLAEETQY

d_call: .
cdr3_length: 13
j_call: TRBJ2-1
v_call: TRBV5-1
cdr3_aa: ASSLTGKTMNEQF

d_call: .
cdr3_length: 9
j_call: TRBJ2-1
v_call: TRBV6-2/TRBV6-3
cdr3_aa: ASSHSLAQF

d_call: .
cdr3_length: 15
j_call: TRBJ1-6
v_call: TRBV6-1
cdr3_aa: ASTPEESSSYNSPLH

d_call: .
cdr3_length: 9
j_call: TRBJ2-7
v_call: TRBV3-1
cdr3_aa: ASSQVYEQY

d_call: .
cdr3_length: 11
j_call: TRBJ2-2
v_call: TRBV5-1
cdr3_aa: ASSSLNTGELF

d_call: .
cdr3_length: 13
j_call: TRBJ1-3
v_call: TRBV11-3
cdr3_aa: ASSLQGSSGNTIY

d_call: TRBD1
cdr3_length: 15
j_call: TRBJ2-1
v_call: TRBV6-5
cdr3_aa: ASSYYLTGTLYNEQF

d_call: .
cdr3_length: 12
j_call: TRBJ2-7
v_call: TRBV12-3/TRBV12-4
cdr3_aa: ASKQESPSYEQY

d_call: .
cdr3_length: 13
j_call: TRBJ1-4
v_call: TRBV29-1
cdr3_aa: SVQGTRRGNEKLF

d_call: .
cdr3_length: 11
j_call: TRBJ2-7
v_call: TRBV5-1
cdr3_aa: ASGDGSPYEQY

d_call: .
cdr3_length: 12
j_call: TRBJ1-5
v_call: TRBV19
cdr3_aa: ASSIDAGVQPQH

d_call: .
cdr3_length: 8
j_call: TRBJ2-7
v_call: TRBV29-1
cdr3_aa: SVGSHEQY

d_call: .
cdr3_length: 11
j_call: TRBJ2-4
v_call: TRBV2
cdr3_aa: ASLRVAKNIQY

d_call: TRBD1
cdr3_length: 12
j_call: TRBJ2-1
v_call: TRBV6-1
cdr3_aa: ASSGTGGYNEQF

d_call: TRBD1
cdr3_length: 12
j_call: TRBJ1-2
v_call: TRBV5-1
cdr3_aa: ASSPDRENYGYT

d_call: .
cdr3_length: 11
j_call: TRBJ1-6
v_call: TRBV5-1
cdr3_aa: ASSQGATSPLH

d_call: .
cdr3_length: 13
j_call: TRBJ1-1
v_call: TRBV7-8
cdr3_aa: ASSQNAATNTEAF

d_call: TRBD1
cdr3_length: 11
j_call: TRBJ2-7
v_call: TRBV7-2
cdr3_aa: ASARQGSYEQY

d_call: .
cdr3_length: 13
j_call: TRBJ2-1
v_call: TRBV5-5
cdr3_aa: ASSLRGDSYNEQF

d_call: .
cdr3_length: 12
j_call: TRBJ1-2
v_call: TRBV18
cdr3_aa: ASSPQGMDYGYT

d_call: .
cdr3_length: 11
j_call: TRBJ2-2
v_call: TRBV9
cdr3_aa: ASSVRTSGELF

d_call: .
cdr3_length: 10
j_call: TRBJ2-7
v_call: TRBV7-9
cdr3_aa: ASSPTGGQQY